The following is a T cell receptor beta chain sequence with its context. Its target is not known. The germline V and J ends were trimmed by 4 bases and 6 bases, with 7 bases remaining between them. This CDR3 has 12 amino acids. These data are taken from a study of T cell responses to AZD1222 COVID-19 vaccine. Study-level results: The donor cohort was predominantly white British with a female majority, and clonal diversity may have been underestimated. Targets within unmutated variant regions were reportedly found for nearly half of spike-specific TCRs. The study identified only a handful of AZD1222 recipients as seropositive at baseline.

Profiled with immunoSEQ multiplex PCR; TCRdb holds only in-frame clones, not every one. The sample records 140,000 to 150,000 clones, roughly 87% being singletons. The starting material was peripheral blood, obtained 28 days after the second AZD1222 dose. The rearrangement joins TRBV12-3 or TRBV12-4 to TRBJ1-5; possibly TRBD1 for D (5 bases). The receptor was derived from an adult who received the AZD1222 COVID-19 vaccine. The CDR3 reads CASSWGSQPQHF. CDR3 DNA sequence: TGTGCCAGCAGTTGGGGGAGTCAGCCCCAGCATTTT.